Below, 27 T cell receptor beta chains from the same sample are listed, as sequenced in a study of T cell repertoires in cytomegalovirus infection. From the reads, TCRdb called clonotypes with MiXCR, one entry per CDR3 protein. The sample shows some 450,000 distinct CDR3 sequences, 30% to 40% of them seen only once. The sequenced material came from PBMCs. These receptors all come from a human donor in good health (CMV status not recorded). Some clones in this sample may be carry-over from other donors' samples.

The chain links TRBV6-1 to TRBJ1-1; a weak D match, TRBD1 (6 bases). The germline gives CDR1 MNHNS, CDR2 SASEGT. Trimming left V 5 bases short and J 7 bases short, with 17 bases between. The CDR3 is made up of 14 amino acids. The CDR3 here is CASSSTPKGGEAFF. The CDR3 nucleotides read TGTGCCAGCAGTTCGACCCCTAAAGGGGGTGAAGCTTTCTTT.

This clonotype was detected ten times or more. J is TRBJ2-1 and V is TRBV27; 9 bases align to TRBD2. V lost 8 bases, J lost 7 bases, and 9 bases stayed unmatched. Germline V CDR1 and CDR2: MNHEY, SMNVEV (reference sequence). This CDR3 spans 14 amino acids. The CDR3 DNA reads TGTGCCAGCCGGGCGGGGGGGCCCGTGAATGAGCAGTTCTTC. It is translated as CASRAGGPVNEQFF.

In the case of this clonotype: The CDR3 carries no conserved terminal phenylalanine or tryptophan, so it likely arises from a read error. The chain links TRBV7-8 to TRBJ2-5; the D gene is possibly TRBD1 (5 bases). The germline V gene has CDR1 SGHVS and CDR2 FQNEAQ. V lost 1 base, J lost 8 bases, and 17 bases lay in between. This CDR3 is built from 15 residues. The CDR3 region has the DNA TGTGCCAGCAGCTTAGAAGGCAGGGTCGTAGATACCCAGTACTTA. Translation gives CASSLEGRVVDTQYL.

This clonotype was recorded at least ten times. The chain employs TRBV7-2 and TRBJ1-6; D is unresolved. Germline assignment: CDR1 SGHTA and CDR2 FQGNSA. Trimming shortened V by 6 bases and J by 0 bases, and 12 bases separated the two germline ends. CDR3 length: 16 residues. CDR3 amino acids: CASSPRQSSYNSPLHF. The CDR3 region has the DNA TGTGCCAGCAGTCCTAGACAAAGCTCCTATAATTCACCCCTCCACTTT.

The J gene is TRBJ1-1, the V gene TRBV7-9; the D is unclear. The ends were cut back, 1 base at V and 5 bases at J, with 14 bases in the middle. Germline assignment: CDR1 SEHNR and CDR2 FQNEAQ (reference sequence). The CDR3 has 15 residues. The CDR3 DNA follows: TGTGCCAGCAGCTTAGACACCCTGGGTGGTACTGAAGCTTTCTTT. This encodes CASSLDTLGGTEAFF.

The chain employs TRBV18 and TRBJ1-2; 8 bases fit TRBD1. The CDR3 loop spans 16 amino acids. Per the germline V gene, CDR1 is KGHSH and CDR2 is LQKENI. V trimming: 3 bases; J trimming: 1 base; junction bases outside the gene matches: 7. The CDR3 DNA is TGTGCCAGCTCACCGCGGGACAGGATTATTAACTATGGCTACACCTTC. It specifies CASSPRDRIINYGYTF.

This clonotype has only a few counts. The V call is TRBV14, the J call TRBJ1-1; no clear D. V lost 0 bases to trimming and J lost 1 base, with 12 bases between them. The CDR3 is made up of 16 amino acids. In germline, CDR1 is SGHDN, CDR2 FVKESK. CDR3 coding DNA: TGTGCCAGCAGCCAAGATCGTAGTGTAGGGAACACTGAAGCTTTCTTT. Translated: CASSQDRSVGNTEAFF.

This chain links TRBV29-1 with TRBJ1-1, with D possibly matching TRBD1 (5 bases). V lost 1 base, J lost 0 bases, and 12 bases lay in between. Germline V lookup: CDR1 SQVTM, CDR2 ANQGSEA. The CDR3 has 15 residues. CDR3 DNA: TGCAGCGTTGAAGGGTGGGGGAGTATGAACACTGAAGCTTTCTTT. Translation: CSVEGWGSMNTEAFF.

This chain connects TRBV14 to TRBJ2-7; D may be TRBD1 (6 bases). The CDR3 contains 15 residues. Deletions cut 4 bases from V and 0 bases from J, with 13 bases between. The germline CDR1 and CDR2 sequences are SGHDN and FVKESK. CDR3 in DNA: TGTGCCAGCAGCCGACTGGACAGCGCCTCCTACGAGCAGTACTTC. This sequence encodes CASSRLDSASYEQYF. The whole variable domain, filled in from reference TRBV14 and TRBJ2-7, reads EAGVTQFPSHSVIEKGQTVTLRCDPISGHDNLYWYRRVMGKEIKFLLHFVKESKQDESGMPNNRFLAERTGGTYSTLKVQPAELEDSGVYFCASSRLDSASYEQYFGPGTRLTVT.

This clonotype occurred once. The CDR3, as DNA: TGTGCCAGCAGCTTCGGGCAGAAAGAGACCCAGTACTTC. This translates into CASSFGQKETQYF. The J gene is TRBJ2-5, the V gene TRBV5-4; D uncertain. Germline loops: CDR1 SGHNT, CDR2 YYREEE (reference sequence). CDR3 length: 13 residues. V was clipped by 2 bases and J by 3 bases, with 8 bases between them.

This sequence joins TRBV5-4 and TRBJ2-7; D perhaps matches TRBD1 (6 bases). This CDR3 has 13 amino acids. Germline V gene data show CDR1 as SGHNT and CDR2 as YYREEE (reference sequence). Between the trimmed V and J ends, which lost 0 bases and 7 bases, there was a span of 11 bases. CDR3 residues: CASSLVGAQEQYF. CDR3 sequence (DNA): TGTGCCAGCAGCTTGGTGGGGGCGCAAGAGCAGTACTTC.

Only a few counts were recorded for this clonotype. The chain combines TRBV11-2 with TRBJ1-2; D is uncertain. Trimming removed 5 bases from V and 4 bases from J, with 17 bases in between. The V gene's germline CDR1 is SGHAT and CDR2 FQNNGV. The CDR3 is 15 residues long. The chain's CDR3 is CASSPPGETLYGYTF. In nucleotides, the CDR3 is TGTGCCAGCAGCCCTCCCGGGGAAACCCTCTATGGCTACACCTTC.

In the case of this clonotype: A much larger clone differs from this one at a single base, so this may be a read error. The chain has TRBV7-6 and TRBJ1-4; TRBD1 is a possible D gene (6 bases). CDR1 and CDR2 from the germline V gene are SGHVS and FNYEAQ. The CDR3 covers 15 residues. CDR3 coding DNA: TGTGCCAGCAGCTTGGGGGGCCCGGGTGATGAAAAAATGTTTTTT. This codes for CASSLGGPGDEKMFF. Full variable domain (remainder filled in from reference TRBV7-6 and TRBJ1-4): GAGVSQSPRYKVTKRGQDVALRCDPISGHVSLYWYRQALGQGPEFLTYFNYEAQQDKSGLPNDRFSAERPEGSISTLTIQRTEQRDSAMYRCASSLGGPGDEKMFFGSGTQLSVL.

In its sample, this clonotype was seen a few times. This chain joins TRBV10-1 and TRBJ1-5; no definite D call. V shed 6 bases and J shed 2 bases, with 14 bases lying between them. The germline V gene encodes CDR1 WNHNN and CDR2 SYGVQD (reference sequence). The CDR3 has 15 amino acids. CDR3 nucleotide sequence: TGCGCCAGCAGCCACCCGGCGTACGGCAATCAGCCCCAGCATTTT. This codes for CASSHPAYGNQPQHF.

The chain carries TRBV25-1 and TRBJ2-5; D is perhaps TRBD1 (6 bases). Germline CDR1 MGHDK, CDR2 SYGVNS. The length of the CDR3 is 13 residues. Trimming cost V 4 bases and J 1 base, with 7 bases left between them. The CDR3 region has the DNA TGTGCCAGCAGTGTGGACAGCCAAGAGACCCAGTACTTC. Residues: CASSVDSQETQYF.

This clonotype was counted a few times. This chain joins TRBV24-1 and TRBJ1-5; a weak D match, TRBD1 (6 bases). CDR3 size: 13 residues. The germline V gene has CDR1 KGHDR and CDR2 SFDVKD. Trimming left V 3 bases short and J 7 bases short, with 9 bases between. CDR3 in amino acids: CATSDLQGQPQHF. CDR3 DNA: TGTGCCACCAGTGATCTACAGGGACAGCCCCAGCATTTT.

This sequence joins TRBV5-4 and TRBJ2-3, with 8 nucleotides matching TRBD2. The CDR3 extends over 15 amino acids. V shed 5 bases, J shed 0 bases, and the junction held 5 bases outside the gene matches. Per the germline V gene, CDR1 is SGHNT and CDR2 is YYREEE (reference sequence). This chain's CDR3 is CASRTGGGSTDTQYF. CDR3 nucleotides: TGTGCCAGCAGAACCGGGGGGGGGAGCACAGATACGCAGTATTTT. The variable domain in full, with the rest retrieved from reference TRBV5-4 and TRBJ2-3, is ETGVTQSPTHLIKTRGQQVTLRCSSQSGHNTVSWYQQALGQGPQFIFQYYREEENGRGNFPPRFSGLQFPNYSSELNVNALELDDSALYLCASRTGGGSTDTQYFGPGTRLTVL.

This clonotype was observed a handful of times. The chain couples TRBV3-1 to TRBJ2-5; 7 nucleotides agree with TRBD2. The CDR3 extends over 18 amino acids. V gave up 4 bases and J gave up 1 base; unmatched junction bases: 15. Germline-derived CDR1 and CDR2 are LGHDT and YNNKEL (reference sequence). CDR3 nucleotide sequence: TGTGCCAGCAGCCGATCTCGTGGGAAAGCGGGGAGCCAAGAGACCCAGTACTTC. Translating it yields CASSRSRGKAGSQETQYF.

Written as DNA, the CDR3 is TGTGCCAGCAGTGAATCTGGTGGCCACTATAATTCACCCCTCCACTTT. It translates to CASSESGGHYNSPLHF. The V call is TRBV25-1, the J call TRBJ1-6; D is ambiguous. This CDR3 contains 16 residues. Trimming took 1 base from V and 3 from J, leaving 10 bases between them. Germline lookup yields CDR1 MGHDK and CDR2 SYGVNS.

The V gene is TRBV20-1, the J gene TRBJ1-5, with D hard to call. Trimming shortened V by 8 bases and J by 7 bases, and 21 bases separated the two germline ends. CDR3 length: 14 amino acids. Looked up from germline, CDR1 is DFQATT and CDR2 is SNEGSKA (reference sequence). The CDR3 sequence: CSTRPESQVQPQHF. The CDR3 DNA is TGCAGTACAAGGCCCGAGTCGCAGGTGCAGCCCCAGCATTTT.

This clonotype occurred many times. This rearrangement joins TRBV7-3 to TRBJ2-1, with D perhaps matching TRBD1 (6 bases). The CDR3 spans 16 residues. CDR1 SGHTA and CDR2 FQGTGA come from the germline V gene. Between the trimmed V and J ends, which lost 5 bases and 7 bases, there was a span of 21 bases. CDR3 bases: TGTGCCAGCAGCCCGGGCTGGGGGCCCCCAAGGAATGAGCAGTTCTTC. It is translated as CASSPGWGPPRNEQFF.

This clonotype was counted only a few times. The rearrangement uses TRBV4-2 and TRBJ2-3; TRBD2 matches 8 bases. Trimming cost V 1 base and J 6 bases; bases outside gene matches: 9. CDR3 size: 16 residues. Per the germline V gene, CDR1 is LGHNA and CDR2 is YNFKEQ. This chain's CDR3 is CASSQVGAGGADTQYF. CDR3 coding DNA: TGTGCCAGCAGCCAAGTGGGCGCGGGGGGAGCTGATACGCAGTATTTT.

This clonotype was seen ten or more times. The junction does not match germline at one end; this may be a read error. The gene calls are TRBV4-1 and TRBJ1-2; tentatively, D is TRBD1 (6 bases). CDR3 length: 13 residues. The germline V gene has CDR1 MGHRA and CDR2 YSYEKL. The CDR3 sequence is CASSQGGGYGYTF. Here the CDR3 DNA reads TGTGCCAGCAGCCAAGGGGGGGGCTATGGCTACACCTTC.

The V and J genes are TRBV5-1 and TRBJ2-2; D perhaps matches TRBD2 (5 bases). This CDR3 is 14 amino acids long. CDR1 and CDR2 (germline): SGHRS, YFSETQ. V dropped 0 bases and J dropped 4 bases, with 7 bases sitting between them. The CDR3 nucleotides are TGCGCCAGCAGCTTGGATGGACTCACCGGGGAGCTGTTTTTT. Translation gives CASSLDGLTGELFF. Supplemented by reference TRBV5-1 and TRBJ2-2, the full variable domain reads KAGVTQTPRYLIKTRGQQVTLSCSPISGHRSVSWYQQTPGQGLQFLFEYFSETQRNKGNFPGRFSGRQFSNSRSEMNVSTLELGDSALYLCASSLDGLTGELFFGEGSRLTVL.

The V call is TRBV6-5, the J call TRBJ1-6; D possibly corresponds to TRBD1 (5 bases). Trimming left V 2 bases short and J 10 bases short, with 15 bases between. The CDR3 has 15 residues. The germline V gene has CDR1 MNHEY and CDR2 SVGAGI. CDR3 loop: CASSYGAGGGSPLHF. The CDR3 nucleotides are TGTGCCAGCAGTTACGGCGCTGGGGGTGGGTCACCCCTCCACTTT.

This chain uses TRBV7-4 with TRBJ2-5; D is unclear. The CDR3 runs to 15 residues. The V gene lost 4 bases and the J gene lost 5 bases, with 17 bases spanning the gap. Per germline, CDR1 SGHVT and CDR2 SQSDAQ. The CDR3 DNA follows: TGTGCCAGCAGCTGGACGGACCAATTCGGGGAGACCCAGTACTTC. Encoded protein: CASSWTDQFGETQYF.

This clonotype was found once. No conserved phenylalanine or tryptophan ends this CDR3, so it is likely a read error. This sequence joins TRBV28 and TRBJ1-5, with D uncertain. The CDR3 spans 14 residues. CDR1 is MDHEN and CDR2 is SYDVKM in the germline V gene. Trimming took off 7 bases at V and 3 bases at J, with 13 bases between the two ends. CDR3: CASTLRRDNQPQHL. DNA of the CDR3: TGTGCCAGCACCCTTCGACGGGACAATCAGCCCCAGCATCTT.